Listed here are 11 T cell receptor beta chains from one sample, sequenced in a study of response to subunit inactivated influenza vaccine. TCRdb independently ran MiXCR on the RT-PCR reads; one entry per CDR3 protein. The table has under 750,000 distinct CDR3 sequences, 10% to 15% seen once. The sample in question was PBMCs from blood, obtained on the day of vaccination. The receptors shown here come from a man between 45 and 60 years old who received an inactivated influenza vaccine.

This chain joins TRBV6-2 or TRBV6-3 and TRBJ2-1; the D gene is possibly TRBD2 (5 bases). The CDR3 extends over 16 amino acids. V was shortened by 0 bases and J by 10 bases, with 19 bases between the two germline ends. Germline lookup yields CDR1 MNHEY and CDR2 SVGEGT. As DNA, the CDR3 is TGTGCCAGCAGTTACTCGGGCGGGTCATTCCTCGGGGAGCAGTTCTTC. Protein sequence: CASSYSGGSFLGEQFF.

J is TRBJ2-1 and V is TRBV20-1; the match to TRBD2 covers 8 bases. Germline loops: CDR1 DFQATT, CDR2 SNEGSKA (reference sequence). This CDR3 spans 14 amino acids. V dropped 3 bases and J dropped 3; count of bases not matched to a gene: 4. This CDR3 is CSASWREVYNEQFF. The CDR3, as DNA: TGCAGTGCTAGCTGGCGGGAGGTCTACAATGAGCAGTTCTTC.

The chain links TRBV5-6 to TRBJ2-7, with TRBD2 matching 10 bases. From germline, CDR1 is SGHDT and CDR2 YYEEEE. J gave up 4 bases and V 4 bases, and 8 bases lay outside the gene matches. This CDR3 contains 15 residues. The CDR3 DNA is TGTGCCAGCAGCCTAGTGGCTAGCGGGAGTTACGAGCAGTACTTC. Its protein product is CASSLVASGSYEQYF.

The V call is TRBV9, the J call TRBJ2-7; D tentatively reads TRBD1 or TRBD2 (6 bases each). The germline V gene has CDR1 SGDLS and CDR2 YYNGEE. V was pared by 4 bases and J by 1 base, with 15 bases between. The CDR3 is 15 amino acids. CDR3 DNA sequence: TGTGCCAGCAGCCCAGAGGAGGGGGTGTCCTACGAGCAGTACTTC. Residues: CASSPEEGVSYEQYF.

This clonotype was recorded a few times. The J gene is TRBJ1-1, the V gene TRBV15; the match to TRBD1 covers 7 bases. This CDR3 is 14 amino acids long. Trimming cost V 3 bases and J 2 bases; bases outside gene matches: 3. CDR1 and CDR2 from the germline V gene are LNHNV and YYDKDF (reference sequence). CDR3 sequence (DNA): TGTGCCACCAGCAGCCGGACAGGCAACACTGAAGCTTTCTTT. It specifies CATSSRTGNTEAFF.

This clonotype was found a few times. The chain uses TRBV12-3 or TRBV12-4 and TRBJ2-7, with TRBD2 identical over 8 bases. With 5 bases clipped from V and 4 bases from J, the junction kept 7 bases outside the gene matches. This CDR3 is built from 14 residues. For the CDR3, the DNA is TGTGCCAGCAGTCAGGGTAGCGGGGTATACGAGCAGTACTTC. It translates to CASSQGSGVYEQYF.

This clonotype was seen many times. V gene TRBV9 combines with J gene TRBJ1-3; no clear D. Trimming pared 0 bases from V and 0 bases from J, leaving 16 bases between. CDR1 and CDR2 from the germline V gene are SGDLS and YYNGEE. The CDR3 contains 18 residues. The CDR3 spells CASSVGGSFKGSGNTIYF. Here the CDR3 DNA reads TGTGCCAGCAGCGTAGGAGGGAGCTTCAAGGGCTCTGGAAACACCATATATTTT.

This clonotype was detected ten times or more. V is TRBV7-6 and J is TRBJ2-7; 7 bases align to TRBD1. In germline, CDR1 is SGHVS, CDR2 FNYEAQ. The CDR3 covers 12 residues. Trimming took 9 bases from V and 3 from J; bases not matched to a gene: 5. The chain's CDR3 is CASDRENYEQYF. The CDR3 nucleotides read TGTGCCAGTGACAGGGAAAACTACGAGCAGTACTTC.

This clonotype was counted many times. This sequence joins TRBV19 and TRBJ2-7, with TRBD2 matching over 9 bases. J gave up 5 bases and V 3 bases, and 8 bases lay outside the gene matches. The CDR3 runs to 15 residues. From germline, CDR1 is LNHDA and CDR2 SQIVND (reference sequence). The CDR3 loop is CASSIEGLAGDEQYF. For the CDR3, the DNA is TGTGCCAGTAGTATTGAGGGACTAGCTGGGGACGAGCAGTACTTC. Using reference TRBV19 and TRBJ2-7 for the parts outside the CDR3, the full variable domain is DGGITQSPKYLFRKEGQNVTLSCEQNLNHDAMYWYRQDPGQGLRLIYYSQIVNDFQKGDIAEGYSVSREKKESFPLTVTSAQKNPTAFYLCASSIEGLAGDEQYFGPGTRLTVT.

This clonotype was seen a handful of times. This chain uses TRBV10-3 with TRBJ2-1, with 10 bases matching TRBD2. Germline CDR1 is ENHRY and CDR2 is SYGVKD. CDR3 length: 14 amino acids. V gave up 10 bases and J gave up 7 bases; unmatched junction bases: 10. The CDR3 region has the DNA TGTGCCAGCCGGAGCGGGGGGGAGGGTAATGAGCAGTTCTTC. Its protein product is CASRSGGEGNEQFF.

The CDR3 DNA follows: TGTGCCAGCAGCGTAGTCGGCTACAGGGGGACCGGGGAGCTGTTTTTT. Its protein is CASSVVGYRGTGELFF. The V and J genes are TRBV9 and TRBJ2-2; TRBD1 aligns across 8 bases. The V gene end was trimmed by 0 bases and the J gene end by 5 bases; junction bases not matched to a gene: 6. In germline, CDR1 is SGDLS, CDR2 YYNGEE. The CDR3 extends over 16 amino acids.